This TCR beta chain was sequenced for a study of blood T cell repertoires in COVID-19. Background on the study: Two negative PCRs, clearance, or symptom resolution characterized the recovered Cohort 3 donors. There were acute and convalescent COVID-19 samples, and they came from the United States, Italy and Spain.

Sequenced by immunoSEQ multiplex PCR; TCRdb stores in-frame clones only, minus some. The data show 350,000 to 450,000 clones, around 87% seen once. This CDR3 region has 13 residues. With 8 bases removed from V and 6 bases from J, the gap between germline ends came to 17 bases. The germline CDR1 and CDR2 sequences are SNHLY and FYNNEI. Participants reported their clinical history, and cohort assignment relied on those reports. Input material: PBMCs or T cells enriched from blood (not recorded which). This rearrangement joins TRBV2 to TRBJ2-7, with D possibly TRBD2 on 6 matching bases. This receptor was identified in a man aged 40-49 years in a cohort exposed to, infected with or recovered from COVID-19 (not recorded which). In nucleotides, the CDR3 is TGTGCCAGCCCCCGAAGACCCGGGGGCGAGCAGTACTTC. Its protein is CASPRRPGGEQYF.